These 13 T cell receptor beta chains originate from one sample sequenced in a study of post-analysis software for immune sequencing data. Carried by the TCR beta cDNA libraries were unique molecular identifiers. Each CDR3 protein gets one entry after TCRdb re-called the PCR reads with MiXCR. This table holds some 690,000 distinct CDR3 sequences, 25% to 30% found once. These receptors' antigens are unknown. Study-wide findings and caveats: Five or six TRBV segments appeared more often in patients than in controls, and TRBV5-6, TRBV5-1 and TRBV20-1 were among these.

Material for sequencing was blood. The receptor source for this set is a girl between 5 and 17 years old with multiple sclerosis.

The genes are TRBV29-1 and TRBJ1-1; unclear D gene. Germline values: CDR1 SQVTM, CDR2 ANQGSEA. V lost 5 bases, J lost 2 bases, and 6 bases lay in between. This CDR3 spans 11 amino acids. This CDR3 reads CSVRVNTEAFF. CDR3 nucleotides: TGCAGCGTTAGGGTAAACACTGAAGCTTTCTTT.

The chain links TRBV7-8 to TRBJ2-7; 11 bases match TRBD2. The CDR3 has 17 amino acids. The germline gives CDR1 SGHVS, CDR2 FQNEAQ. V dropped 3 bases and J dropped 1; count of bases not matched to a gene: 8. The DNA of the CDR3 is TGTGCCAGCAGCTTTAGCGGGACTAGCGGATTTTCCTACGAGCAGTACTTC. Its translation: CASSFSGTSGFSYEQYF.

The chain couples TRBV25-1 to TRBJ2-6, with D unresolved. CDR1 and CDR2 (germline): MGHDK, SYGVNS. Deletions cut 6 bases from V and 3 bases from J, with 6 bases between. CDR3 size: 13 residues. CDR3 residues: CASRESGANVLTF. The DNA for the CDR3 is TGTGCCAGCAGAGAGAGTGGGGCCAACGTCCTGACTTTC.

This clonotype was found a few times. V and J are TRBV20-1 and TRBJ2-5; 13 bases agree with TRBD2. Losses at the gene ends were 8 bases for V and 4 bases for J; bases not matched to a gene: 7. The CDR3 contains 14 residues. Germline CDR1 and CDR2: DFQATT and SNEGSKA (reference sequence). CDR3 sequence: CSLRGLAGVETQYF. In DNA form, the CDR3 reads TGCAGTCTACGAGGACTAGCGGGGGTAGAGACCCAGTACTTC.

The chain joins TRBV10-3 to TRBJ2-3; no clear D gene. The CDR3 sequence is 12 residues long. Germline V gives CDR1 ENHRY, CDR2 SYGVKD. Trimming took 1 base from V and 4 from J, leaving 3 bases between them. The CDR3 sequence is CAISEYSDTQYF. The CDR3 nucleotides read TGTGCCATCAGTGAGTACTCAGATACGCAGTATTTT.

The rearrangement joins TRBV7-9 to TRBJ2-1, with 12 bases fitting TRBD2. Germline V gene lookup returns CDR1 SEHNR and CDR2 FQNEAQ (reference sequence). Trimming at V came to 2 bases and at J to 5 bases, leaving 7 bases not matched to a gene. There are 17 residues in the CDR3. The CDR3 is CASSLSSGGASDNEQFF. The CDR3 nucleotides are TGTGCCAGCAGCTTATCTAGCGGGGGGGCCTCTGACAATGAGCAGTTCTTC.

The chain links TRBV4-2 to TRBJ2-2; 9 nucleotides align to TRBD2. This CDR3 spans 17 amino acids. Looked up from germline, CDR1 is LGHNA and CDR2 is YNFKEQ. V lost 7 bases and J lost 1; bases outside the gene matches: 10. The CDR3 is CASTNRTSVMNTGELFF. CDR3 bases: TGTGCCAGCACCAATAGGACTAGCGTGATGAACACCGGGGAGCTGTTTTTT.

J is TRBJ2-3 and V is TRBV24-1; no reliable D call. CDR1 and CDR2 (germline): KGHDR, SFDVKD. Trimming cost V 1 base and J 4 bases, with 11 bases left between them. The CDR3 runs 15 residues. CDR3 amino acids: CATSDLSSSADTQYF. CDR3 coding DNA: TGTGCCACCAGTGATTTATCGAGTTCCGCAGATACGCAGTATTTT.

Points on this clonotype: The germline gene is not matched at one end of the junction; a read error may be the cause. This CDR3 reads CGSSPTSGGTDTQYF. CDR3 in DNA: TGTGGCAGCAGCCCTACTAGCGGGGGAACAGATACGCAGTATTTT. The chain is built from TRBV4-2 and TRBJ2-3; 11 bases fit TRBD2. CDR3 length: 15 amino acids. Germline assignment: CDR1 LGHNA and CDR2 YNFKEQ.

This clonotype was found a few times. The rearrangement uses TRBV5-1 and TRBJ2-6; no firm D call. Trimming stripped 0 bases from V and 2 bases from J, with 9 bases between. The CDR3 runs 16 residues. Germline V CDR1 and CDR2: SGHRS, YFSETQ. CDR3 protein: CASSLEVGTGANVLTF. CDR3 DNA: TGCGCCAGCAGCTTGGAAGTGGGGACTGGGGCCAACGTCCTGACTTTC.

About this clonotype: One base away lies a much larger clone, so this may be a sequencing read error. The chain recombines TRBV5-5 with TRBJ2-1, with unresolved D. CDR1 and CDR2 from the germline V gene are SGHKS and YYEKEE (reference sequence). The CDR3 covers 13 residues. The V gene lost 10 bases and the J gene lost 5 bases, with 16 bases spanning the gap. In nucleotides, the CDR3 is TGTGCCTCCGAGAGTCCCCATAACAATGAGCAGTTCTTC. It is translated as CASESPHNNEQFF.

The J gene is TRBJ2-7, the V gene TRBV27; a weak D match, TRBD2 (6 bases). The J call may be mistaken, given a closer DNA end match to TRBJ2-5. Germline CDR1 and CDR2: MNHEY and SMNVEV (reference sequence). The CDR3 is made up of 12 amino acids. The CDR3 here is CASFDGGETQYF. The CDR3 DNA reads as TGTGCCAGTTTCGACGGAGGGGAGACCCAGTACTTC.

This clonotype was detected only a few times. The chain has TRBV3-1 and TRBJ2-4; D is possibly TRBD2 (6 bases). Near its end, the DNA agrees better with TRBJ2-7, so the J call may be wrong. CDR3 length: 16 residues. The germline V gene has CDR1 LGHDT and CDR2 YNNKEL (reference sequence). CDR3 sequence: CASSPITGQGLAEQYF. The CDR3 DNA reads as TGTGCCAGCAGCCCGATAACGGGGCAGGGACTTGCCGAGCAGTACTTC.